The subject of this entry is one T cell receptor beta chain. Its matching antigen is unknown. From germline, CDR1 is MNHEY and CDR2 SVGAGI. The V and J ends lost 6 bases and 7 bases, in that order; junction bases with no gene match: 2. The CDR3 is 12 amino acids. The sample originates from a study of graft-versus-host responses after intestinal transplantation. TCRdb's table, derived via immunoSEQ multiplex PCR, lists solely in-frame clones and lacks some. The table lists about 88,000 clones, about nine tenths of them singletons. The sequencing here drew on unstimulated CD4+ T cells sorted from spleen or lymph node cells, taken before intestinal transplant. The receptor was isolated from a human donor who received an intestinal transplant. The chain recombines TRBV6-5 with TRBJ1-2; 10 bases agree with TRBD1. The CDR3 DNA sequence: TGTGCCAGCAGCCGGGACAGGGGTGGCTACACCTTC. Encoded protein: CASSRDRGGYTF.